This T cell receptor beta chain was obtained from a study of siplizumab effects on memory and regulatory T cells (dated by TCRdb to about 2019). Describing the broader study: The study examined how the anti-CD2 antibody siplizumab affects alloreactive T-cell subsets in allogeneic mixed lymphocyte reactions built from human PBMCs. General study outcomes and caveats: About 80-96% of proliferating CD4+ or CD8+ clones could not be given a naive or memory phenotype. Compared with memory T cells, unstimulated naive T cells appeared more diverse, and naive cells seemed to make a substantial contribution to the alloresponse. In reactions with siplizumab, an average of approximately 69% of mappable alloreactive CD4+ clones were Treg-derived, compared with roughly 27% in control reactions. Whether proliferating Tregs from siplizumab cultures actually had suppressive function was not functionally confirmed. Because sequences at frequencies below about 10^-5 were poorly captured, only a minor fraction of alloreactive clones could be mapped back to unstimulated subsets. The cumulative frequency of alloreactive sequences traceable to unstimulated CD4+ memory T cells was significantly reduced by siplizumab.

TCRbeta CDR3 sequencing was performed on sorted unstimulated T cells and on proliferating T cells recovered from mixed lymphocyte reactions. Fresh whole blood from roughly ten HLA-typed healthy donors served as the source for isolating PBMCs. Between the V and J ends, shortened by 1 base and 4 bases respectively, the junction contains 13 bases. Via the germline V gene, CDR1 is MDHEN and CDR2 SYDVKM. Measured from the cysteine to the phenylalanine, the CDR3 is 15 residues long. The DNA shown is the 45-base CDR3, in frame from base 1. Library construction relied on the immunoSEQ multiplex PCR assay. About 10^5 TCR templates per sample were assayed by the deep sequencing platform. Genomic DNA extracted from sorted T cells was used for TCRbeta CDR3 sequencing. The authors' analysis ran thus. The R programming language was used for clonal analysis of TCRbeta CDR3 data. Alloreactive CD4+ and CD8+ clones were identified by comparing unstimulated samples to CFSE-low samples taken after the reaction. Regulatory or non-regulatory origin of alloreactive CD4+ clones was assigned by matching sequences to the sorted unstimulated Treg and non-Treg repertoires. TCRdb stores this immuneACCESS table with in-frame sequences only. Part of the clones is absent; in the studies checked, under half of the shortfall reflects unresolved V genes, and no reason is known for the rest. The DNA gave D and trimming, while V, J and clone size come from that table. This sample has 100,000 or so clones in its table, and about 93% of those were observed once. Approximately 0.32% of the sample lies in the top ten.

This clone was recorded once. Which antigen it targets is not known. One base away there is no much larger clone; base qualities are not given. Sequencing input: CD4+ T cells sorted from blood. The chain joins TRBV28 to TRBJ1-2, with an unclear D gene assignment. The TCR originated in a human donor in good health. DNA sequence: TGTGCCAGCAGTTTATATTCAGCCGGTGGCTATGGCTACACCTTC. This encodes CASSLYSAGGYGYTF.